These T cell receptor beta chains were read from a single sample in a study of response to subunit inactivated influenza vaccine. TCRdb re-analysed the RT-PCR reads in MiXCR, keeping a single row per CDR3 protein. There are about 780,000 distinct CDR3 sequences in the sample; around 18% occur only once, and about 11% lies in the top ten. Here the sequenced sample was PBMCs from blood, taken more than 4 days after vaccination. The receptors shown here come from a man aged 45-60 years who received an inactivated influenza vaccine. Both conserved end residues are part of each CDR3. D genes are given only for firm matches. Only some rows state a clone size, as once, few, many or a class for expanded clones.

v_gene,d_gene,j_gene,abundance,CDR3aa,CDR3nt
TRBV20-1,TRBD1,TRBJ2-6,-,CSAGTGAGANVLTF,TGCAGTGCAGGGACAGGGGCCGGGGCCAACGTCCTGACTTTC
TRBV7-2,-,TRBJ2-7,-,CASSLQYYEQYF,TGTGCCAGCAGCTTACAGTACTACGAGCAGTACTTC
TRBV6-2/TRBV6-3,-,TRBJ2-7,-,CASQDTGLYEQYF,TGTGCCAGCCAAGACACGGGACTCTACGAGCAGTACTTC
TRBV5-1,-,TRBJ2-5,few,CASSLAGEKETQYF,TGCGCCAGCAGCTTGGCAGGCGAGAAAGAGACCCAGTACTTC
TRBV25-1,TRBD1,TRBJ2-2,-,CASSGRTGSTGELFF,TGTGCCAGCAGTGGTAGGACAGGGTCCACCGGGGAGCTGTTTTTT
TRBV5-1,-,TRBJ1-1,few,CASSLARGGNTEAFF,TGCGCCAGCAGCTTGGCAAGGGGGGGGAACACTGAAGCTTTCTTT
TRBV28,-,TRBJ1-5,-,CASSPPAGGNQPQHF,TGTGCCAGCAGTCCCCCAGCGGGTGGGAATCAGCCCCAGCATTTT
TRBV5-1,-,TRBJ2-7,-,CASSLLGSPNYEQYF,TGCGCCAGCAGCTTGCTGGGGTCCCCGAACTACGAGCAGTACTTC
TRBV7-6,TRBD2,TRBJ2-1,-,CASSSGGSGQQFF,TGTGCCAGCAGCTCGGGGGGGAGCGGGCAGCAGTTCTTC
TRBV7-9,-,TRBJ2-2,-,CASSQDEGELFF,TGTGCCAGCAGCCAGGACGAGGGGGAGCTGTTTTTT
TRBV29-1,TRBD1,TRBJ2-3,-,CSVENPGQPSTDTQYF,TGCAGCGTTGAAAACCCGGGACAGCCTAGCACAGATACGCAGTATTTT
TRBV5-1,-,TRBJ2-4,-,CASSLFPDAKNIQYF,TGCGCCAGCAGCTTATTTCCAGACGCCAAAAACATTCAGTACTTC
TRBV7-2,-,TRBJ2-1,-,CASSLVRGRGNEQFF,TGTGCCAGCAGCTTAGTCCGGGGGCGAGGCAATGAGCAGTTCTTC
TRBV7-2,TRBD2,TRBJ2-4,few,CASSPPGREGNKNIQYF,TGTGCCAGCAGCCCCCCTGGGCGGGAGGGGAACAAAAACATTCAGTACTTC
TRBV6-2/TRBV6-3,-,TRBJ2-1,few,CASSYSKTGSYNEQFF,TGTGCCAGCAGTTACTCGAAAACGGGCTCCTACAATGAGCAGTTCTTC
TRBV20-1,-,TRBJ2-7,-,CSARGRGGYYEQYF,TGCAGTGCTAGGGGGCGGGGCGGTTACTACGAGCAGTACTTC
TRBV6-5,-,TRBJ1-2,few,CASRATVGGYTF,TGTGCCAGCAGAGCCACGGTGGGCGGCTACACCTTC
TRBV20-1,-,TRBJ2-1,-,CSAGVGGRGEQFF,TGCAGTGCCGGAGTGGGGGGCCGGGGTGAGCAGTTCTTC
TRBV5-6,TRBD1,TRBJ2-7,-,CASSPMGQGYEQYF,TGTGCCAGCAGCCCCATGGGACAGGGCTACGAGCAGTACTTC
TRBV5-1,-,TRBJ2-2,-,CASSFGSCLNTGELFF,TGCGCCAGCAGCTTTGGTAGCTGCCTAAACACCGGGGAGCTGTTTTTT
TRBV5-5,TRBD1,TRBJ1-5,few,CASSLVGGQGNQPQHF,TGTGCCAGCAGCTTGGTAGGGGGACAGGGCAATCAGCCCCAGCATTTT
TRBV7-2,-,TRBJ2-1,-,CASSLGPGLAGNEQFF,TGTGCCAGCAGCTTAGGACCGGGACTTGCTGGCAATGAGCAGTTCTTC
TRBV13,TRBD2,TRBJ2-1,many,CASSALAGGPYNEQFF,TGTGCCAGCAGCGCCCTAGCGGGAGGACCTTACAATGAGCAGTTCTTC
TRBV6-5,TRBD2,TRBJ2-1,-,CASSYTSGGPDEQFF,TGTGCCAGCAGTTACACTAGCGGGGGGCCGGATGAGCAGTTCTTC
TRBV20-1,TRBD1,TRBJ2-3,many,CSGVGQPTDTQYF,TGCAGTGGCGTGGGACAGCCCACAGATACGCAGTATTTT
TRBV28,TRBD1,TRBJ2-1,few,CASRADRGPYNEQFF,TGTGCCAGCAGGGCCGACAGGGGGCCCTACAATGAGCAGTTCTTC
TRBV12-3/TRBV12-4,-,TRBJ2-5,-,CASRLKVETQYF,TGTGCCAGCAGATTAAAAGTGGAGACCCAGTACTTC
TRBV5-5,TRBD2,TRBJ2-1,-,CASSPLAGGGYNEQFF,TGTGCCAGCAGCCCATTAGCGGGGGGGGGATACAATGAGCAGTTCTTC
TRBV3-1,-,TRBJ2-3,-,CASSPLPGSRGTDTQYF,TGTGCCAGCAGCCCCCTCCCGGGGTCGAGGGGCACAGATACGCAGTATTTT
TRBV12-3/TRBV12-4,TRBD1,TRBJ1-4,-,CASSLSGQGATFRKLFF,TGTGCCAGCAGTTTATCGGGGCAGGGGGCGACGTTTCGAAAACTGTTTTTT
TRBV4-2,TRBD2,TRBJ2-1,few,CASSRRLAGGDNEQFF,TGTGCCAGCAGCCGCAGGTTAGCGGGAGGGGACAATGAGCAGTTCTTC
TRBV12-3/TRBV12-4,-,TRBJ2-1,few,CASSLRGAHEQFF,TGTGCCAGCAGTTTACGCGGGGCCCATGAGCAGTTCTTC
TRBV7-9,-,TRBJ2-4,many,CASSPLGTRPGNIQYF,TGTGCCAGCAGCCCCCTGGGCACGCGTCCTGGGAACATTCAGTACTTC
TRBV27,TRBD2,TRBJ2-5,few,CASSSGGARAETQYF,TGTGCCAGCAGTTCGGGAGGGGCTAGGGCGGAGACCCAGTACTTC
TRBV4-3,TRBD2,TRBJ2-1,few,CASSQGTRLAGPNEQFF,TGCGCCAGCAGCCAAGGAACCCGACTAGCGGGTCCAAATGAGCAGTTCTTC
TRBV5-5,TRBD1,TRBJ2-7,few,CASSWGQEPYEQYF,TGTGCCAGCAGCTGGGGACAGGAGCCCTACGAGCAGTACTTC
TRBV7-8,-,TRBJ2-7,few,CASSIQAASSYEQYF,TGTGCCAGCAGCATACAGGCAGCGAGCTCCTACGAGCAGTACTTC
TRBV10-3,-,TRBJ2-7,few,CAISVPGRAEQYF,TGTGCCATCAGTGTGCCAGGTCGGGCCGAGCAGTACTTC
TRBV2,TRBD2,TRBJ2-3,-,CASSPRLAGQRDTQYF,TGTGCCAGCAGTCCGAGACTAGCGGGGCAGAGGGATACGCAGTATTTT
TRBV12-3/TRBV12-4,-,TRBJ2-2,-,CASRVPTNTGELFF,TGTGCCAGCAGGGTCCCTACAAACACCGGGGAGCTGTTTTTT
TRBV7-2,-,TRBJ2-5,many,CASSFTVQETQYF,TGTGCCAGCAGCTTTACGGTTCAAGAGACCCAGTACTTC
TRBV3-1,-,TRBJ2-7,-,CASSLQGLREQYF,TGTGCCAGCAGCCTCCAGGGATTACGCGAGCAGTACTTC
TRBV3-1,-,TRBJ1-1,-,CASSERRTEAFF,TGTGCCAGCAGCGAACGACGGACTGAAGCTTTCTTT
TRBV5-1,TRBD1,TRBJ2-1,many,CASSNQQGSSYNEQFF,TGCGCCAGCAGCAACCAACAGGGGAGCTCCTACAATGAGCAGTTCTTC
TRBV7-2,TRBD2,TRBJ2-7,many,CASSLVRAFLAGADF,TGTGCCAGCAGCTTAGTAAGAGCCTTTCTAGCGGGAGCCGACTTC
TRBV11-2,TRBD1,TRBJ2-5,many,CASSSGTGEETQYF,TGTGCCAGCAGCTCCGGGACAGGGGAAGAGACCCAGTACTTC